This TCR beta chain was found in a study of shared clonotypes between healthy human individuals. CDR3 size: 14 residues. CDR1 MNHEY and CDR2 SMNVEV come from the germline V gene (reference sequence). The V end was cut by 6 bases, the J end by 0 bases, with 12 bases between. TCRdb's table, derived via immunoSEQ multiplex PCR, lists solely in-frame clones and lacks some. This sample yields about 180,000 clones, of which about 93% are seen a single time; around 0.072% belongs to the top ten. V and J are TRBV27 and TRBJ2-7, with D hard to call. The receptor's source is a young woman in good health. The sequenced material came from naive CD4+ T cells sorted from blood. The subset is: CD45RA+ positively selected. The CDR3 loop is CASRLLGSSYEQYF. The CDR3 DNA reads TGTGCCAGCAGACTTTTGGGTAGCTCCTACGAGCAGTACTTC.